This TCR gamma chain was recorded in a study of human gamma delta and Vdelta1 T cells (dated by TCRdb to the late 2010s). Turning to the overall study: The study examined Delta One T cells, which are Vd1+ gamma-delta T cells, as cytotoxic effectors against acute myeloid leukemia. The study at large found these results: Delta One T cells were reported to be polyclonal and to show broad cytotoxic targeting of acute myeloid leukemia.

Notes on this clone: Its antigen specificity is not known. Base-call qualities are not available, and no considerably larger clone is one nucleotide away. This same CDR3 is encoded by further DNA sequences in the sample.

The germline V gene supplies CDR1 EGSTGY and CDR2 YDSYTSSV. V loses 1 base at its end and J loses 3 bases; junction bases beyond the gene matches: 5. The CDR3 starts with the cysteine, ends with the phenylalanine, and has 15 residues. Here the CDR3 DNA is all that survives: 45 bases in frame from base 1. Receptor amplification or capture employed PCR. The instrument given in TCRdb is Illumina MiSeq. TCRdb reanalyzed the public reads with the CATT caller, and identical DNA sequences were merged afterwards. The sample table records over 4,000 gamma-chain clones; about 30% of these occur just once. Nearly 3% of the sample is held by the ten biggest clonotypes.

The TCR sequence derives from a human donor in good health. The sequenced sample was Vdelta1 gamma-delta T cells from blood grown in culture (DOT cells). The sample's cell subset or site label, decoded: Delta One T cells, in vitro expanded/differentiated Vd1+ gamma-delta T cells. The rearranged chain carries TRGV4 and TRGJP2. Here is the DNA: TGTGCCACCTGGGATGGCCCCGGTAGTGATTGGATCAAGACGTTT. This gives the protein CATWDGPGSDWIKTF.